These 3 T cell receptor beta chains came from one sample sequenced in a study of cytomegalovirus exposure and HLA in healthy donors. The PCR employed 60 Vbeta primers together with 13 Jbeta primers. The method was immunoSEQ multiplex PCR; TCRdb's version includes in-frame clones alone and lacks a portion of them. The sample lists about 130,000 clones, around two thirds occurring once. Specimen: PBMCs. The receptors derive from a human donor in good health.

The gene calls are TRBV5-4 and TRBJ2-1; TRBD1 might be the D (5 bases). Germline assignment: CDR1 SGHNT and CDR2 YYREEE (reference sequence). This CDR3 is 15 amino acids long. The V end was cut by 6 bases, the J end by 2 bases, with 15 bases between. CDR3 sequence: CASTTGPLTYNEQFF. The CDR3 DNA sequence: TGTGCCAGCACCACAGGTCCACTTACCTACAATGAGCAGTTCTTC.

This clone was counted between two and nine times. The CDR3 DNA sequence: TGTGCCAGCAGTTACCCCTCACTAGCGGGAGCAAGCGAGCAGTACTTC. Encoded protein: CASSYPSLAGASEQYF. This chain uses TRBV6-5 with TRBJ2-7, with TRBD2 matching 11 bases. V was pared by 2 bases and J by 6 bases, with 9 bases of the junction left unmatched. Germline assignment: CDR1 MNHEY and CDR2 SVGAGI. This CDR3 is built from 16 residues.

The chain couples TRBV7-6 to TRBJ2-1, with D perhaps matching TRBD2 (5 bases). V gave up 2 bases and J gave up 2 bases, with 10 bases separating them. The CDR3 has 15 amino acids. The germline CDR1 and CDR2 sequences are SGHVS and FNYEAQ. CDR3 sequence reads: CASSLRSTTYNEQFF. In DNA form, the CDR3 reads TGTGCCAGCAGCTTAAGGTCGACTACCTACAATGAGCAGTTCTTC.